These 13 T cell receptor beta chains came from one sample sequenced in a study of T cell repertoires in cytomegalovirus infection. These TCRs are of unknown antigen specificity. Via MiXCR, TCRdb re-called the reads, giving one row per CDR3 protein. Among approximately 120,000 distinct CDR3 sequences listed, over 30% were seen once. The sample consisted of CD8+ T cells from cultured PBMCs, taken from culture after CMV antigen stimulation. The source of these receptors is a human donor in good health (CMV status not recorded). Some clones in this sample may be carry-over from other donors' samples.

The CDR3 sequence is CSARDRDELAGAYNEQFF. The CDR3 DNA follows: TGCAGTGCTAGAGATCGGGATGAGTTAGCGGGGGCCTACAATGAGCAGTTCTTC. The chain is built from TRBV20-1 and TRBJ2-1; 9 positions agree with TRBD2. The V gene's germline CDR1 is DFQATT and CDR2 SNEGSKA (reference sequence). V lost 0 bases, J lost 2 bases, and 11 bases stayed unmatched. The CDR3 is 18 amino acids.

This clonotype was counted between two and nine times. This chain links TRBV2 with TRBJ2-1, with a tentative D call TRBD1 (6 bases). Per the germline V gene, CDR1 is SNHLY and CDR2 is FYNNEI. V lost 7 bases to trimming and J lost 3 bases, with 13 bases between them. This CDR3 region has 14 residues. The CDR3 DNA follows: TGTGCCAGCAAGTCGGACAGTAACTACAATGAGCAGTTCTTC. This encodes CASKSDSNYNEQFF.

This clonotype was counted only a few times. The chain has TRBV7-9 and TRBJ1-1, with 7 bases matching TRBD1. Germline CDR1 and CDR2: SEHNR and FQNEAQ (reference sequence). After removal of 4 bases from V and 1 base from J, the junction contained 6 bases not matched to a gene. The CDR3 covers 15 residues. The CDR3 DNA reads as TGTGCCAGCAGCTCCTTGACAGGGCCGAACACTGAAGCTTTCTTT. It encodes CASSSLTGPNTEAFF.

Points on this clonotype: It is likely a read error, because the conserved phenylalanine at the end of the CDR3 is missing. The chain has TRBV7-2 and TRBJ2-2; D gene unclear. Trimming took 1 base from V and 7 from J, leaving 10 bases between them. This CDR3 has 14 residues. Germline-derived CDR1 and CDR2 are SGHTA and FQGNSA. DNA for the CDR3: TGTGCCAGCAGCTTAGATCGACCGGGCGGGGAGCTGTTTTCT. Protein sequence: CASSLDRPGGELFS.

The chain is built from TRBV20-1 and TRBJ2-3; 16 positions match TRBD2. CDR3 length: 19 residues. The germline CDR1 and CDR2 sequences are DFQATT and SNEGSKA (reference sequence). Germline trimming cut 4 bases from V and 0 bases from J; bases unmatched to any gene: 10. CDR3 in amino acids: CSAKPGTSGGGASTDTQYF. In nucleotides, the CDR3 is TGCAGTGCTAAACCCGGGACTAGCGGGGGGGGAGCTAGCACAGATACGCAGTATTTT.

This clonotype was observed a few times. The chain links TRBV12-3 or TRBV12-4 to TRBJ1-5; D is possibly TRBD1 (5 bases). This CDR3 is built from 14 residues. The V and J ends lost 4 bases and 4 bases respectively, with 11 bases between them. DNA for the CDR3: TGTGCCAGCAGTTATCAGGGAAGGAATCAGCCCCAGCATTTT. It yields the protein CASSYQGRNQPQHF.

This clonotype has a handful of counts. This chain joins TRBV27 and TRBJ2-5; no reliable D call. Germline-derived CDR1 and CDR2 are MNHEY and SMNVEV (reference sequence). The length of the CDR3 is 13 residues. The V and J ends lost 6 bases and 5 bases respectively, with 13 bases between them. CDR3 sequence (DNA): TGTGCCAGCAGCTTGGGCCGTGGGGAGACCCAGTACTTC. Its protein product is CASSLGRGETQYF.

The gene calls are TRBV13 and TRBJ1-1; a possible D gene is TRBD1 (5 bases). The CDR3 length is 14 residues. CDR1 is PRHDT, CDR2 FYEKMQ, per germline (reference sequence). V was cut by 1 base and J by 4 bases, with 10 bases left in between. DNA of the CDR3: TGTGCCAGCAGCTTAGCCGGGGGGAGCACTGAAGCTTTCTTT. Residues: CASSLAGGSTEAFF.

Many counts were recorded for this clonotype. V usage is TRBV19 and J usage is TRBJ1-2; D is ambiguous. V was clipped by 3 bases and J by 8 bases, with 13 bases between them. CDR3 length: 13 amino acids. Germline loops: CDR1 LNHDA, CDR2 SQIVND (reference sequence). CDR3 nucleotides: TGTGCCAGTAGTATTACTTTGGTCGGAGGCTACACCTTC. Translated, it gives CASSITLVGGYTF.

CDR3 DNA: TGTGCCAGCAGCCCCCCCGGGGCACGCGCCTACGAGCAGTACTTC. Translated, it gives CASSPPGARAYEQYF. The rearrangement links TRBV7-9 to TRBJ2-7, with D perhaps matching TRBD1 or TRBD2 (5 bases each). Trimming took 5 bases from V and 2 from J, leaving 16 bases between them. This CDR3 has 15 residues. Germline CDR1 is SEHNR and CDR2 is FQNEAQ (reference sequence).

The table lists this clonotype with many counts. The rearrangement joins TRBV4-1 to TRBJ1-3; D call uncertain. Per germline, CDR1 MGHRA and CDR2 YSYEKL. Trimming shortened V by 3 bases and J by 2 bases, and 11 bases separated the two germline ends. The CDR3 contains 15 residues. CDR3: CASSQATVPGNTIYF. CDR3 in DNA: TGCGCCAGCAGCCAGGCTACAGTCCCTGGAAACACCATATATTTT.

V and J are TRBV7-6 and TRBJ2-2; D is unclear. Per germline, CDR1 SGHVS and CDR2 FNYEAQ. Trimming took 0 bases from V and 5 from J, leaving 10 bases between them. CDR3 length: 15 amino acids. CDR3 sequence reads: CASSLAKPSTGELFF. The CDR3 region has the DNA TGTGCCAGCAGCTTAGCGAAACCCTCTACCGGGGAGCTGTTTTTT.

V is TRBV3-1 and J is TRBJ2-5; D unclear. V was pared by 0 bases and J by 5 bases, with 10 bases between. The CDR3 length is 14 residues. CDR1 and CDR2 from the germline V gene are LGHDT and YNNKEL (reference sequence). CDR3 coding DNA: TGTGCCAGCAGCCAAGATCCCTTTGGGGAGACCCAGTACTTC. Its protein is CASSQDPFGETQYF.